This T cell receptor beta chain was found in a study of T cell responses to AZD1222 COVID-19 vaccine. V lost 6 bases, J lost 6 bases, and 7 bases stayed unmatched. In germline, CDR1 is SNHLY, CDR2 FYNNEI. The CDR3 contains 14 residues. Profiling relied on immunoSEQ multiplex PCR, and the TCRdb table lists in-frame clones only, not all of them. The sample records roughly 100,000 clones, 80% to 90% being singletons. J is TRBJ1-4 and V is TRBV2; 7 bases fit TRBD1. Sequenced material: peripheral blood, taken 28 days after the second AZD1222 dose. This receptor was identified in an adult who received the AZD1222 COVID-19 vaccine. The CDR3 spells CASRRGQIDEKLFF. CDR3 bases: TGTGCCAGCAGGCGGGGACAGATAGATGAAAAACTGTTTTTT.